The present entry profiles one TCR beta chain with its context. Antigen: not known. These data come from a study of cytomegalovirus exposure and HLA in healthy donors. Whole-study findings and limits: More than 15,000 TCR beta sequences were associated with HLA alleles at 0.05 false discovery rate in a later analysis.

Primers: 60 Vbeta forward and 13 Jbeta reverse. Clones were sequenced by immunoSEQ multiplex PCR, and TCRdb holds only the in-frame ones, with some missing. This table has about 200,000 clones, around 80% appearing once. The J segment lost 5 bases and the V segment lost 0 bases, leaving 4 bases of the junction unmatched. The CDR3 has 15 residues. Germline V gene data show CDR1 as SGDLS and CDR2 as YYNGEE. Sequenced: PBMCs. The V call is TRBV9, the J call TRBJ2-3; 9 bases match TRBD2. This clonotype originated in a girl aged 2-15 years in good health and CMV-seronegative. This CDR3 reads CASSVDPSGVDTQYF. CDR3 sequence (DNA): TGTGCCAGCAGCGTAGATCCTAGCGGGGTAGATACGCAGTATTTT.